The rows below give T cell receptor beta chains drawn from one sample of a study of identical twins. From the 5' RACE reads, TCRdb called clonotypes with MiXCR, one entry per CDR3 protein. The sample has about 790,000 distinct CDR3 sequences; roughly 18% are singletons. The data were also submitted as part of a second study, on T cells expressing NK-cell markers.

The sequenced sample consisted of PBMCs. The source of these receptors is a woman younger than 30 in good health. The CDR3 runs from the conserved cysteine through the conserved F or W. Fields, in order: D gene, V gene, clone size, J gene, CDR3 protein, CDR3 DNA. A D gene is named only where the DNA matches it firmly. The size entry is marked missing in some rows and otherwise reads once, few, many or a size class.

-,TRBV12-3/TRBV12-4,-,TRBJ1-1,CASRLDSLLNTEAFF,TGTGCCAGCAGACTGGACAGTCTCCTGAACACTGAAGCTTTCTTT
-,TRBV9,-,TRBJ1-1,CASSVEAGLNTEAFF,TGTGCCAGCAGCGTAGAGGCAGGGTTAAATACTGAAGCTTTCTTT
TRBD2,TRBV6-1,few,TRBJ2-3,CASRPSGGAADTQYF,TGTGCCAGCCGACCAAGCGGGGGGGCGGCAGATACGCAGTATTTT
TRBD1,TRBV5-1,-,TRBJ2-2,CASSLRPGQGELVF,TGCGCCAGCAGCTTGCGGCCCGGACAGGGTGAGCTGGTTTTT
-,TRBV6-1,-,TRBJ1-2,CASSDWAQYGYTF,TGTGCCAGCAGTGACTGGGCCCAGTATGGCTACACCTTC
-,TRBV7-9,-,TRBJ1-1,CASSLGGRAGVLAFF,TGTGCCAGCAGCTTAGGTGGGCGGGCTGGGGTGTTGGCTTTCTTT
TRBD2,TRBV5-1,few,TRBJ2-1,CASSFIAGGRGEQFF,TGCGCCAGCAGCTTCATCGCTGGCGGGAGAGGCGAGCAGTTCTTC
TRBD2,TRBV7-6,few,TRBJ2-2,CASSLRASGNTGELFF,TGTGCCAGCAGCTTGAGGGCTAGCGGGAACACCGGGGAGCTGTTTTTT
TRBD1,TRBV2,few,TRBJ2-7,CASTGQGGTYEQYF,TGTGCCAGCACCGGACAGGGTGGCACCTACGAGCAGTACTTC
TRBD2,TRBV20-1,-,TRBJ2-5,CSAKTSGGAETQYF,TGCAGTGCGAAGACTAGCGGGGGGGCTGAGACCCAGTACTTC
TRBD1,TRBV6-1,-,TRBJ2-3,CATRLRTGGTDTQYF,TGTGCCACGCGACTCCGGACAGGGGGCACAGATACGCAGTATTTT
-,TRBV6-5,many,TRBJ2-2,CASSPHTGELFF,TGTGCCAGCAGCCCACACACCGGGGAGCTGTTTTTT
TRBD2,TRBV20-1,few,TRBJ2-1,CSARLGGGNSEQFF,TGCAGTGCTAGGTTGGGGGGAGGGAACAGTGAGCAGTTCTTC
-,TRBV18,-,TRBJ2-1,CASSPYMSRRNEQFF,TGTGCCAGCTCACCCTATATGAGCCGGAGGAATGAGCAGTTCTTC
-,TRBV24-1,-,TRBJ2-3,CATSEGPGFDTQYF,TGTGCCACCAGTGAGGGACCTGGGTTTGATACGCAGTATTTT
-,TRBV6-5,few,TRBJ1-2,CASSSRGTYYGYTF,TGTGCCAGCAGTTCCAGGGGAACCTACTATGGCTACACCTTC
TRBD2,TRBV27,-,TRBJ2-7,CASSLSSGAGVVGEQYF,TGTGCCAGCAGTTTAAGTTCCGGGGCGGGAGTGGTGGGTGAGCAGTACTTC
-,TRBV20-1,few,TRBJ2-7,CSARDRRGPTTYEQYF,TGCAGTGCTAGAGATCGCAGGGGCCCTACTACCTACGAGCAGTACTTC
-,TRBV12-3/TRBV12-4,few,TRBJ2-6,CASSKNSGANVLTF,TGTGCCAGCAGCAAAAACTCTGGGGCCAACGTCCTGACTTTC
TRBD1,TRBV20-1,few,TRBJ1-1,CSATGGIEAFF,TGCAGTGCTACAGGGGGCATTGAAGCTTTCTTT
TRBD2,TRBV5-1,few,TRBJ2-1,CASSGLAGREQFF,TGCGCCAGCAGTGGACTAGCGGGAAGGGAGCAGTTCTTC
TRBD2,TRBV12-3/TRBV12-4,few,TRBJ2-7,CASTSGTSGSSF,TGTGCCAGCACTTCGGGGACTAGCGGGAGTTCCTTC
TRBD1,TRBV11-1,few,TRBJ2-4,CASSSPRDRSENIQYF,TGTGCCAGCAGCTCCCCAAGGGACAGGTCGGAAAACATTCAGTACTTC
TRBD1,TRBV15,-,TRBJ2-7,CATSTGTGLEQYF,TGTGCCACCAGCACCGGGACAGGTCTCGAGCAGTACTTC
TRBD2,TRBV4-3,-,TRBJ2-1,CASSRDTGLAGDNEQFF,TGCGCCAGCAGCCGCGATACCGGACTAGCGGGGGACAATGAGCAGTTCTTC
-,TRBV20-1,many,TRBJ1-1,CSATSPTNTEAFF,TGCAGTGCTACCTCTCCAACGAACACTGAAGCTTTCTTT
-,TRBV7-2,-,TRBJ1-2,CASNLRLYGYTF,TGTGCCAGCAACTTAAGGCTCTATGGCTACACCTTC
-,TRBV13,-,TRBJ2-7,CASSLGRSGEQYF,TGTGCCAGCAGCTTGGGACGGTCGGGCGAGCAGTACTTC